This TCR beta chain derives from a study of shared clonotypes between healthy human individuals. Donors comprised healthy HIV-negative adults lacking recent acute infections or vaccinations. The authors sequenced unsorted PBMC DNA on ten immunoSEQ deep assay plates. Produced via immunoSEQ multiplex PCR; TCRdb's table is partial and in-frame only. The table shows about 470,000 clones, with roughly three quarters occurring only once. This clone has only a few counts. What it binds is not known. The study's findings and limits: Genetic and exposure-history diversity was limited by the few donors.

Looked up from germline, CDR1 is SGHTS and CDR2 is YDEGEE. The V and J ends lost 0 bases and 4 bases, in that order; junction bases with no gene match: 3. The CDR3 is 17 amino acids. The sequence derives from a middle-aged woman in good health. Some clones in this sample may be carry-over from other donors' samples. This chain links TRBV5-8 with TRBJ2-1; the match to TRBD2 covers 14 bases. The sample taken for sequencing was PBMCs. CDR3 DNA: TGTGCCAGCAGCTTGGACTGGACTAGCGGGAGGTACAATGAGCAGTTCTTC. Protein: CASSLDWTSGRYNEQFF. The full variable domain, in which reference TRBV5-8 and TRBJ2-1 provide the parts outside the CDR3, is EAGVTQSPTHLIKTRGQQATLRCSPISGHTSVYWYQQALGLGLQFLLWYDEGEERNRGNFPPRFSGRQFPNYSSELNVNALELEDSALYLCASSLDWTSGRYNEQFFGPGTRLTVL.